The next 10 T cell receptor beta chains were all read from a single sample in a study of somatic mutations in cytotoxic T cells in rheumatoid arthritis. Profiling relied on immunoSEQ multiplex PCR, and the TCRdb table lists in-frame clones only, not all of them. The sample lists roughly 2,500 clones, around four fifths occurring once. Sample: CD8+ T cells sorted from blood. The origin of the receptors is an adult with rheumatoid arthritis.

The chain combines TRBV5-4 with TRBJ2-7, with TRBD1 matching 11 bases. The CDR3 extends over 14 amino acids. V was clipped by 3 bases and J by 3 bases; unmatched bases: 2. Germline V gives CDR1 SGHNT, CDR2 YYREEE (reference sequence). The CDR3 nucleotides are TGTGCCAGCAGCTGGACAGGGGGCGGCTACGAGCAGTACTTC. Its translation is CASSWTGGGYEQYF. Filled out from reference TRBV5-4 and TRBJ2-7, the complete variable domain reads ETGVTQSPTHLIKTRGQQVTLRCSSQSGHNTVSWYQQALGQGPQFIFQYYREEENGRGNFPPRFSGLQFPNYSSELNVNALELDDSALYLCASSWTGGGYEQYFGPGTRLTVT.

A single count supports this clone. The chain joins TRBV9 to TRBJ2-2; TRBD1 matches 7 bases. Per germline, CDR1 SGDLS and CDR2 YYNGEE. V trimming: 10 bases; J trimming: 4 bases; junction bases outside the gene matches: 10. The CDR3 runs to 14 residues. The CDR3 nucleotides read TGTGCCTCTAAGACAGGGCTTACCACCGGGGAGCTGTTTTTT. Translation: CASKTGLTTGELFF. Full variable domain (remainder filled in from reference TRBV9 and TRBJ2-2): DSGVTQTPKHLITATGQRVTLRCSPRSGDLSVYWYQQSLDQGLQFLIQYYNGEERAKGNILERFSAQQFPDLHSELNLSSLELGDSALYFCASKTGLTTGELFFGEGSRLTVL.

The rearrangement joins TRBV29-1 to TRBJ2-1; 9 positions match TRBD2. With 4 bases clipped from V and 0 bases from J, the junction kept 13 bases outside the gene matches. CDR1 and CDR2 (germline): SQVTM, ANQGSEA. The CDR3 is 18 residues long. The CDR3 DNA is TGCAGCGTTGGCGGCGGGGGGGGCCCCGAGGGCTCCTACAATGAGCAGTTCTTC. It yields the protein CSVGGGGGPEGSYNEQFF.

This CDR3 reads CASSLFNTGELFF. In nucleotides, the CDR3 is TGCGCCAGCAGCTTGTTTAACACCGGGGAGCTGTTTTTT. The chain links TRBV5-1 to TRBJ2-2, with D hard to call. Per the germline V gene, CDR1 is SGHRS and CDR2 is YFSETQ. Deletions cut 1 base from V and 2 bases from J, with 3 bases between. CDR3 length: 13 residues.

The CDR3 DNA reads as TGTGCCAGCAGCTTGGTTTGGGGGAAAGCGGCTTTCTTT. It codes for CASSLVWGKAAFF. This chain uses TRBV5-8 with TRBJ1-1, with TRBD1 as a possible D gene (5 bases). CDR3 size: 13 residues. Per the germline V gene, CDR1 is SGHTS and CDR2 is YDEGEE. Trimming shortened V by 0 bases and J by 11 bases, and 14 bases separated the two germline ends.

J is TRBJ1-1 and V is TRBV18; TRBD1 agrees at 12 bases. V was pared by 6 bases and J by 11 bases, with 4 bases of the junction left unmatched. The CDR3 totals 12 residues. Germline V lookup: CDR1 KGHSH, CDR2 LQKENI. The CDR3 sequence is CASSGTGGRAFF. In DNA form, the CDR3 reads TGTGCCAGCTCTGGGACAGGGGGCCGCGCTTTCTTT.

The J gene is TRBJ2-7, the V gene TRBV4-2, with D perhaps being TRBD1 or TRBD2 (5 bases each). Germline CDR1 reads LGHNA; CDR2 reads YNFKEQ. Trimming took 4 bases from V and 9 from J, leaving 16 bases between them. The CDR3 runs to 13 residues. The CDR3: CASSPPGDPAQYF. CDR3 sequence (DNA): TGTGCCAGCAGCCCCCCTGGGGACCCTGCGCAGTACTTC.

The chain couples TRBV7-9 to TRBJ2-1; TRBD2 matches 15 bases. With 5 bases clipped from V and 3 bases from J, the junction kept 5 bases outside the gene matches. CDR1 and CDR2 (germline): SEHNR, FQNEAQ (reference sequence). This CDR3 is 17 amino acids long. CDR3 residues: CASSDGLAGGYYNEQFF. CDR3 in DNA: TGTGCCAGCAGCGATGGACTAGCGGGGGGGTACTACAATGAGCAGTTCTTC.

J is TRBJ2-7 and V is TRBV7-7; D could derive from TRBD1 or TRBD2 (6 bases each). The V end lost 1 base, the J end lost 3 bases, and 13 bases lay between the germline ends. There are 15 residues in the CDR3. Per germline, CDR1 SSHAT and CDR2 FNYEAQ (reference sequence). CDR3: CASSLGPRGLYEQYF. For the CDR3, the DNA is TGTGCCAGCAGCTTAGGACCTCGGGGGCTCTACGAGCAGTACTTC.

The chain has TRBV7-9 and TRBJ2-7; D is perhaps TRBD1 (6 bases). Deletions cut 6 bases from V and 3 bases from J, with 18 bases between. Germline V gene data show CDR1 as SEHNR and CDR2 as FQNEAQ (reference sequence). This CDR3 is built from 15 residues. This CDR3 reads CASSYGSGADYEQYF. The CDR3 DNA follows: TGTGCCAGCAGTTATGGGTCAGGGGCGGACTACGAGCAGTACTTC.